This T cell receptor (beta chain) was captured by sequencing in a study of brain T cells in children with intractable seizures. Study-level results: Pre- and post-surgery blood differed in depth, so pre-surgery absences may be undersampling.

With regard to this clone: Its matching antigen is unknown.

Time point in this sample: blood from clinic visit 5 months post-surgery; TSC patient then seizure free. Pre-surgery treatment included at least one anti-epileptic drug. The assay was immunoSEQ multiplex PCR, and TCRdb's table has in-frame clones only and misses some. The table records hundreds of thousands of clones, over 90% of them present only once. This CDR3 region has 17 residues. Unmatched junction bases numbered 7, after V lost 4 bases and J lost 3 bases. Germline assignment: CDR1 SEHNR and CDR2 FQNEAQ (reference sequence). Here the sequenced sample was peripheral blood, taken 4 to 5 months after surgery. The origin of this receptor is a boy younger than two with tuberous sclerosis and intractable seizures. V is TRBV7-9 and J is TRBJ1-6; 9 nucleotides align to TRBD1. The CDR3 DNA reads TGTGCCAGCAGCTGGGTTTCGGGACAGGGCTATAATTCACCCCTCCACTTT. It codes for CASSWVSGQGYNSPLHF.